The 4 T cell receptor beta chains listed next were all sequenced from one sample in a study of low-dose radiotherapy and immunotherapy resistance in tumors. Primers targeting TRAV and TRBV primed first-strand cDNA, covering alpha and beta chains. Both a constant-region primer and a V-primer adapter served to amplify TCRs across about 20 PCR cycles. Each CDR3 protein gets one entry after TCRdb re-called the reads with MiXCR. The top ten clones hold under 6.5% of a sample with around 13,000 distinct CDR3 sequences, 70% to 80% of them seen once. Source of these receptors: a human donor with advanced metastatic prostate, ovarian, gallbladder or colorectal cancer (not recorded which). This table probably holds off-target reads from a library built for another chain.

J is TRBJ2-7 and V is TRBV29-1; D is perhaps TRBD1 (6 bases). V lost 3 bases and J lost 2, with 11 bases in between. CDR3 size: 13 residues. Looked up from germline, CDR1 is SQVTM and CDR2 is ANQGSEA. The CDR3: CSVEDSQAYEQYF. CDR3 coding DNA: TGCAGCGTTGAGGACAGCCAAGCCTACGAGCAGTACTTC.

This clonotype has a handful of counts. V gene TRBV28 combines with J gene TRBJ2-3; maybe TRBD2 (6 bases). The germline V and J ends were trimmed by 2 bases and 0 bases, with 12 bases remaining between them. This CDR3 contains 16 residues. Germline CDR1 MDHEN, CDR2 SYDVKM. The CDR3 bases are TGTGCCAGCAGTTTAGAACGACTAGAAAGCACAGATACGCAGTATTTT. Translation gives CASSLERLESTDTQYF.

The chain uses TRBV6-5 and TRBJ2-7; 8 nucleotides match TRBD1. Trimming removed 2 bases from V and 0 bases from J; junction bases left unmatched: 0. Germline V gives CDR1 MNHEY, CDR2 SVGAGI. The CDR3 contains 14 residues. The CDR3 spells CASSYTGGSYEQYF. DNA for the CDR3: TGTGCCAGCAGTTACACAGGGGGCTCCTACGAGCAGTACTTC.

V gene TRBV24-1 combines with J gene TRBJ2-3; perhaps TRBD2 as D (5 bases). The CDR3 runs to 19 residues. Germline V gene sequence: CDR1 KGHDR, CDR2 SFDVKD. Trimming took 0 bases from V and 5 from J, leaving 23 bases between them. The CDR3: CATSDLRGRVQEIGDTQYF. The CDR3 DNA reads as TGTGCCACCAGTGATTTGCGGGGAAGGGTCCAGGAGATAGGAGATACGCAGTATTTT.